Following are 27 T cell receptor beta chains from one sample sequenced in a study of T cells after yellow fever vaccination. A single record per CDR3 protein comes from TCRdb applying MiXCR to the 5' RACE reads. The repertoire includes 200,000 to 250,000 distinct CDR3 sequences, 6.9% of them detected once, and approximately 0.85% sits in the top ten. This material consisted of CD4+ T cells sorted from PBMCs, taken 15 days after the yellow fever booster vaccination. The source is a young man who received the YFV17D yellow fever vaccine.

There are a few counts of this clonotype. This sequence joins TRBV20-1 and TRBJ2-7; no clear D. Germline V gives CDR1 DFQATT, CDR2 SNEGSKA (reference sequence). The germline V and J ends were trimmed by 8 bases and 5 bases, with 13 bases remaining between them. CDR3 length equals 11 residues. The CDR3 loop is CSFLGPHEQYF. In DNA, the CDR3 is TGCAGTTTCCTTGGCCCCCACGAGCAGTACTTC.

The table lists this clonotype with many counts. V gene TRBV7-6 combines with J gene TRBJ1-4; D is ambiguous. V dropped 3 bases and J dropped 6 bases, with 11 bases sitting between them. This CDR3 has 14 amino acids. Germline CDR1 reads SGHVS; CDR2 reads FNYEAQ. The CDR3 sequence: CASSLAFKDEKLFF. For the CDR3, the DNA is TGTGCCAGCAGCTTGGCTTTTAAAGATGAAAAACTGTTTTTT.

This clonotype was picked up a small number of times. The chain couples TRBV19 to TRBJ2-1; a weak D match, TRBD2 (5 bases). Germline V lookup: CDR1 LNHDA, CDR2 SQIVND (reference sequence). This CDR3 is built from 13 residues. V lost 4 bases and J 5 bases, leaving 9 bases between the germline ends. DNA for the CDR3: TGTGCCAGTAGTAGCGGGCCGAACAATGAGCAGTTCTTC. Its protein product is CASSSGPNNEQFF.

CDR3 bases: TGCAGTGCTAAGACATCAGCCCCGGAAAAACTGTTTTTT. Protein: CSAKTSAPEKLFF. The V gene is TRBV20-1, the J gene TRBJ1-4; D unresolved. The CDR3 runs to 13 residues. The V gene lost 4 bases and the J gene lost 8 bases, with 14 bases spanning the gap. In germline, CDR1 is DFQATT, CDR2 SNEGSKA (reference sequence).

This clonotype was seen only a few times. The J gene is TRBJ1-6, the V gene TRBV5-1; TRBD1 is a possible D gene (5 bases). The CDR3 loop spans 15 amino acids. Germline lookup yields CDR1 SGHRS and CDR2 YFSETQ. V was pared by 3 bases and J by 4 bases, with 11 bases between. The CDR3 loop is CASSWGTAYNSPLHF. CDR3 coding DNA: TGCGCCAGCAGCTGGGGGACCGCGTATAATTCACCCCTCCACTTT.

This chain connects TRBV20-1 to TRBJ1-2, with D possibly being TRBD1 (6 bases). CDR3 length: 14 residues. The V gene's germline CDR1 is DFQATT and CDR2 SNEGSKA (reference sequence). Trimming removed 2 bases from V and 3 bases from J, with 13 bases in between. CDR3: CSARNRDGYYGYTF. Here the CDR3 DNA reads TGCAGTGCTAGAAACAGGGACGGATACTATGGCTACACCTTC.

This clonotype occurred a few times. V gene TRBV12-5 combines with J gene TRBJ2-1, with TRBD2 as a possible D gene (5 bases). Germline loops: CDR1 LGHNT, CDR2 FRNRAP. V was cut by 0 bases and J by 3 bases, with 9 bases left in between. This CDR3 is built from 15 residues. The CDR3 DNA follows: TGTGCTAGTGGTTTGGTCCAGGCGGGCTACAATGAGCAGTTCTTC. Its protein is CASGLVQAGYNEQFF.

At least ten counts were recorded for this clonotype. This chain links TRBV11-2 with TRBJ2-5; TRBD1 or TRBD2 may be the D gene (5 bases each). The CDR3 consists of 14 residues. The germline V and J ends were trimmed by 2 bases and 4 bases, with 11 bases remaining between them. Germline CDR1 and CDR2: SGHAT and FQNNGV. Here the CDR3 reads CASSLSGQGETQYF. CDR3 bases: TGTGCCAGCAGCTTATCGGGGCAGGGAGAGACCCAGTACTTC.

V gene TRBV5-4 combines with J gene TRBJ2-2; TRBD2 agrees at 10 bases. The germline CDR1 and CDR2 sequences are SGHNT and YYREEE (reference sequence). V lost 3 bases and J lost 6; bases outside the gene matches: 5. CDR3 length: 15 amino acids. The CDR3 DNA reads as TGTGCCAGCAGCTCAAAAGCGGGAGGGGCCGGGGAGCTGTTTTTT. Its protein product is CASSSKAGGAGELFF.

The genes are TRBV7-2 and TRBJ2-7, with TRBD2 matching 7 bases. Germline-derived CDR1 and CDR2 are SGHTA and FQGNSA. The CDR3 is 14 amino acids. V shed 1 base, J shed 5 bases, and the junction held 5 bases outside the gene matches. CDR3 region: CASSLEGGDNEQYF. The CDR3 DNA is TGTGCCAGCAGCTTAGAGGGAGGGGATAACGAGCAGTACTTC.

This rearrangement joins TRBV10-3 to TRBJ2-3; D is possibly TRBD1 (5 bases). The CDR3 loop spans 13 amino acids. Germline values: CDR1 ENHRY, CDR2 SYGVKD. Trimming cost V 6 bases and J 8 bases, with 15 bases left between them. CDR3 in DNA: TGTGCCATCAGAGGATCAGGGTCTGGTACGCAGTATTTT. It translates to CAIRGSGSGTQYF.

The count of this clonotype is one. The V call is TRBV4-3, the J call TRBJ2-3; D is uncertain. Germline CDR1 is LGHNA and CDR2 is YSLEER. The CDR3 runs to 13 residues. V dropped 0 bases and J dropped 2 bases, with 3 bases sitting between them. The CDR3 region has the DNA TGCGCCAGCAGCCAAGAATACACAGATACGCAGTATTTT. Amino acids: CASSQEYTDTQYF.

This clonotype has only a few counts. V and J are TRBV3-1 and TRBJ2-7; tentatively, D is TRBD1 or TRBD2 (6 bases each). The CDR3 has 15 residues. Germline CDR1 is LGHDT and CDR2 is YNNKEL (reference sequence). Trimming shortened V by 7 bases and J by 0 bases, and 16 bases separated the two germline ends. The CDR3 loop reads CASTRLPGASYEQYF. In DNA, the CDR3 is TGTGCCAGCACTCGACTCCCGGGGGCCTCCTACGAGCAGTACTTC.

This clonotype was counted between two and nine times. The chain is built from TRBV5-1 and TRBJ2-3; the match to TRBD2 covers 13 bases. The germline V gene encodes CDR1 SGHRS and CDR2 YFSETQ. The CDR3 runs to 15 residues. After removal of 6 bases from V and 4 bases from J, the junction contained 5 bases not matched to a gene. CDR3 bases: TGCGCCAGCACACTAGCGGGAGGGCCAGCAGATACGCAGTATTTT. Its protein product is CASTLAGGPADTQYF.

This clonotype was recorded many times. The rearrangement joins TRBV28 to TRBJ2-7; TRBD2 is a possible D gene (5 bases). This CDR3 contains 11 residues. V was shortened by 9 bases and J by 4 bases, with 10 bases between the two germline ends. The V gene's germline CDR1 is MDHEN and CDR2 SYDVKM. The CDR3 sequence: CASAGGYEQYF. CDR3 DNA sequence: TGTGCCAGTGCCGGCGGGTACGAGCAGTACTTC. The variable domain in full, with the rest retrieved from reference TRBV28 and TRBJ2-7, is DVKVTQSSRYLVKRTGEKVFLECVQDMDHENMFWYRQDPGLGLRLIYFSYDVKMKEKGDIPEGYSVSREKKERFSLILESASTNQTSMYLCASAGGYEQYFGPGTRLTVT.

Many counts were recorded for this clonotype. The CDR3 DNA sequence: TGTGCCAGCAGCTCAAGGCTAGCAGGGACGTCGGGCGAGCAGTACTTC. Translation gives CASSSRLAGTSGEQYF. This sequence joins TRBV7-2 and TRBJ2-7; either TRBD1 or TRBD2 may fit D (5 bases each). This CDR3 is 16 amino acids long. Germline loops: CDR1 SGHTA, CDR2 FQGNSA. With 4 bases removed from V and 6 bases from J, the gap between germline ends came to 22 bases.

Comment on this clonotype: A much larger clonotype is one base distant, so this may be a read error. The V call is TRBV3-1, the J call TRBJ2-3, with D possibly being TRBD2 (6 bases). V shed 8 bases and J shed 5 bases, with 17 bases lying between them. CDR1 LGHDT and CDR2 YNNKEL come from the germline V gene (reference sequence). The CDR3 has 14 amino acids. The CDR3 here is CASSEGFGGDTQYF. DNA of the CDR3: TGTGCCAGCTCGGAGGGCTTTGGGGGAGATACGCAGTATTTT.

This clonotype has a handful of counts. The V gene is TRBV7-2, the J gene TRBJ1-5; tentatively, D is TRBD1 (5 bases). Trimming stripped 8 bases from V and 4 bases from J, with 15 bases between. This CDR3 is 14 amino acids long. Germline CDR1 and CDR2: SGHTA and FQGNSA. CDR3: CASGGRGENQPQHF. CDR3 DNA: TGTGCCAGCGGCGGAAGGGGCGAAAATCAGCCCCAGCATTTT. The complete variable domain, with remaining parts taken from reference TRBV7-2 and TRBJ1-5, reads GAGVSQSPSNKVTEKGKDVELRCDPISGHTALYWYRQSLGQGLEFLIYFQGNSAPDKSGLPSDRFSAERTGGSVSTLTIQRTQQEDSAVYLCASGGRGENQPQHFGDGTRLSIL.

In its sample, this clonotype was seen many times. The J gene is TRBJ2-3, the V gene TRBV20-1; either TRBD1 or TRBD2 may supply D (5 bases each). Trimming removed 0 bases from V and 1 base from J, with 5 bases in between. The CDR3 sequence is 13 residues long. CDR1 DFQATT and CDR2 SNEGSKA come from the germline V gene (reference sequence). CDR3 residues: CSAREGGTDTQYF. The CDR3 nucleotides are TGCAGTGCTAGAGAGGGGGGCACAGATACGCAGTATTTT.

This clonotype was counted ten times or more. The chain links TRBV7-2 to TRBJ2-4, with 8 bases fitting TRBD1. Trimming cost V 5 bases and J 0 bases; bases outside gene matches: 6. The CDR3 contains 16 residues. The germline gives CDR1 SGHTA, CDR2 FQGNSA. The CDR3 DNA is TGTGCCAGCAGCCCCTCAGGGGGCCCAGCCAAAAACATTCAGTACTTC. This sequence encodes CASSPSGGPAKNIQYF.

In the case of this clonotype: The junction does not match germline at one end; this may be a read error. V and J are TRBV5-1 and TRBJ2-1; no clear D. The CDR3 has 14 residues. Germline V gene sequence: CDR1 SGHRS, CDR2 YFSETQ. The CDR3 region is CASRLASLTNEQFF. CDR3 sequence (DNA): TGCGCCAGCAGGTTGGCGTCCTTAACGAATGAGCAGTTCTTC.

This clonotype was observed a few times. The chain has TRBV5-4 and TRBJ1-6, with TRBD1 matching over 11 bases. V shed 4 bases, J shed 10 bases, and the junction held 7 bases outside the gene matches. CDR1 is SGHNT, CDR2 YYREEE, per germline (reference sequence). CDR3 length: 15 amino acids. The CDR3 sequence: CASSRDRGFGSPLHF. In DNA, the CDR3 is TGTGCCAGCAGCCGGGACAGGGGGTTCGGGTCACCCCTCCACTTT.

This clonotype was detected ten times or more. The chain carries TRBV20-1 and TRBJ2-7, with 8 nucleotides matching TRBD1. In germline, CDR1 is DFQATT, CDR2 SNEGSKA (reference sequence). CDR3 length: 14 residues. V lost 5 bases, J lost 3 bases, and 9 bases stayed unmatched. CDR3 nucleotides: TGCAGTGCTCAAGGACAGGGAGGAAGCTACGAGCAGTACTTC. Protein product: CSAQGQGGSYEQYF.

There are many counts of this clonotype. This rearrangement joins TRBV6-6 to TRBJ1-2, with no clear D. V was trimmed by 11 bases and J by 1 base, leaving 14 bases between them. The CDR3 spans 13 residues. CDR1 and CDR2 from the germline V gene are MNHNY and SVGAGI (reference sequence). The CDR3 coding sequence is TGTGCCTGTTGGCCGGGATTTAACTATGGCTACACCTTC. As protein: CACWPGFNYGYTF.

There are many counts of this clonotype. This CDR3 reads CSARSNRASYEQYF. CDR3 DNA sequence: TGCAGTGCTAGATCCAACCGAGCTTCCTACGAGCAGTACTTC. This chain links TRBV20-1 with TRBJ2-7; no clear D gene. The CDR3 loop spans 14 amino acids. V was pared by 2 bases and J by 1 base, with 12 bases between. The germline V gene encodes CDR1 DFQATT and CDR2 SNEGSKA (reference sequence).

This chain joins TRBV20-1 and TRBJ2-4; no clear D gene. Trimming stripped 5 bases from V and 5 bases from J, with 7 bases between. The CDR3 totals 11 residues. Germline assignment: CDR1 DFQATT and CDR2 SNEGSKA (reference sequence). CDR3: CSARHQNIQYF. CDR3 sequence (DNA): TGCAGTGCTCGACACCAAAACATTCAGTACTTC.

A few counts support this clonotype. This chain connects TRBV6-5 to TRBJ1-6; TRBD1 might be the D (6 bases). Germline V gene sequence: CDR1 MNHEY, CDR2 SVGAGI. V was shortened by 0 bases and J by 5 bases, with 17 bases between the two germline ends. The CDR3 sequence is 18 residues long. The CDR3 DNA follows: TGTGCCAGCAGTTACTCGAAAGGCAGGGGCAGAAATAATTCACCCCTCCACTTT. It encodes CASSYSKGRGRNNSPLHF.